These 21 T cell receptor beta chains came from one sample sequenced in a study of cytomegalovirus exposure and HLA in healthy donors (dated by TCRdb to the late 2010s). The library was generated by the immunoSEQ multiplex PCR assay. For the multiplex PCR, a mixture combining 60 forward primers for TCR Vbeta segments and 13 reverse primers for TCR Jbeta segments was used. What TCRdb holds here is the immuneACCESS table cut down to in-frame rearrangements. Part of the clones is not present; checked against another copy, under half of the missing clones reflect an unresolved V gene, and the others are unexplained. Within this sample are about 98,000 clones, with approximately 80% of them counted one time only. The ten largest clones represent approximately 16% of the sample. What was sequenced was PBMCs. These receptors were collected from a man in his sixties in good health and CMV-seropositive.

The chain uses TRBV5-8 and TRBJ2-5; the D gene is possibly TRBD2 (6 bases). Germline CDR1 SGHTS, CDR2 YDEGEE. Trimming stripped 3 bases from V and 1 base from J, with 7 bases between. This CDR3 contains 13 residues. CDR3 sequence: CASSWGVQETQYF. The DNA of the CDR3 is TGTGCCAGCAGCTGGGGGGTCCAAGAGACCCAGTACTTC.

Remarks on this clone: An end of the junction differs from the germline gene, which may be a read error. The rearrangement uses TRBV5-6 and TRBJ2-7; D is possibly TRBD2 (7 bases). CDR1 and CDR2 (germline): SGHDT, YYEEEE. This CDR3 is 14 amino acids long. CDR3 amino acids: CASSLEGGGGIMNF. The DNA for the CDR3 is TGTGCCAGCAGCTTGGAGGGGGGGGGAGGGATTATGAACTTC.

The chain links TRBV13 to TRBJ2-7; 7 bases are shared with TRBD1. The trim removed 1 base at V and 4 bases at J, leaving 16 bases unmatched. The CDR3 totals 18 residues. Looked up from germline, CDR1 is PRHDT and CDR2 is FYEKMQ (reference sequence). DNA for the CDR3: TGTGCCAGCAGCTTAGCCCCTAGGGGGCTTGTAGGCTCTTACGAGCAGTACTTC. This sequence encodes CASSLAPRGLVGSYEQYF. Full variable domain (rest looked up from reference TRBV13 and TRBJ2-7): AAGVIQSPRHLIKEKRETATLKCYPIPRHDTVYWYQQGPGQDPQFLISFYEKMQSDKGSIPDRFSAQQFSDYHSELNMSSLELGDSALYFCASSLAPRGLVGSYEQYFGPGTRLTVT.

This clone was seen only once. This chain links TRBV27 with TRBJ1-2; D is unresolved. Deletions cut 7 bases from V and 5 bases from J, with 14 bases between. The CDR3 loop spans 13 amino acids. Germline V CDR1 and CDR2: MNHEY, SMNVEV (reference sequence). CDR3: CASKVAGSYGYTF. The CDR3 nucleotides are TGTGCCAGCAAGGTGGCAGGATCTTATGGCTACACCTTC.

The V gene is TRBV13, the J gene TRBJ2-7; the match to TRBD2 covers 7 bases. V trimming: 3 bases; J trimming: 0 bases; junction bases outside the gene matches: 8. This CDR3 is 16 amino acids long. Germline V gene lookup returns CDR1 PRHDT and CDR2 FYEKMQ (reference sequence). The CDR3 coding sequence is TGTGCCAGCAGCTTGGACGGGCGGGGGTTCTCCTACGAGCAGTACTTC. It yields the protein CASSLDGRGFSYEQYF.

The chain links TRBV30 to TRBJ1-1; 9 bases line up with TRBD1. The germline V gene has CDR1 GTSNPN and CDR2 SVGIG (reference sequence). V dropped 4 bases and J dropped 2; count of bases not matched to a gene: 11. This CDR3 region has 16 residues. CDR3 amino acids: CAWTGTGWGPNTEAFF. DNA of the CDR3: TGTGCCTGGACCGGGACAGGGTGGGGTCCTAACACTGAAGCTTTCTTT.

The genes are TRBV6-1 and TRBJ1-1; D possibly corresponds to TRBD1 (5 bases). Germline-derived CDR1 and CDR2 are MNHNS and SASEGT. The CDR3 extends over 15 amino acids. With 7 bases removed from V and 0 bases from J, the gap between germline ends came to 15 bases. CDR3 in DNA: TGTGCCAGCATTAGACAGCGAGACATGAACACTGAAGCTTTCTTT. This translates into CASIRQRDMNTEAFF.

This chain uses TRBV30 with TRBJ1-3, with D perhaps TRBD1 (6 bases). Trimming removed 2 bases at V and 0 bases at J, with 11 bases between. From germline, CDR1 is GTSNPN and CDR2 SVGIG (reference sequence). The CDR3 has 15 amino acids. CDR3 region: CAWSIDRSSGNTIYF. The CDR3, as DNA: TGTGCCTGGAGTATCGACAGGAGCTCTGGAAACACCATATATTTT.

This chain connects TRBV9 to TRBJ1-2; 8 bases map to TRBD1. The J segment lost 2 bases and the V segment lost 0 bases, leaving 3 bases of the junction unmatched. Germline values: CDR1 SGDLS, CDR2 YYNGEE. The CDR3 is 15 amino acids. The chain's CDR3 is CASSVATGGNYGYTF. CDR3 nucleotide sequence: TGTGCCAGCAGCGTAGCAACAGGGGGGAACTATGGCTACACCTTC.

The chain combines TRBV5-1 with TRBJ2-1, with a possible D match to TRBD1 (5 bases). The V and J ends lost 4 bases and 9 bases respectively, with 17 bases between them. Germline CDR1 and CDR2: SGHRS and YFSETQ. The CDR3 totals 14 residues. CDR3 DNA: TGCGCCAGCAGCGGAAGACAGATGTCTGGTGAGCAGTTCTTC. Protein: CASSGRQMSGEQFF.

V gene TRBV30 combines with J gene TRBJ1-6; weak D call: TRBD1 (5 bases). CDR1 and CDR2 from the germline V gene are GTSNPN and SVGIG (reference sequence). Trimming cost V 3 bases and J 7 bases, with 10 bases left between them. The CDR3 consists of 13 residues. CDR3 loop: CAWRGEGNSPLHF. For the CDR3, the DNA is TGTGCCTGGAGGGGGGAGGGAAATTCACCCCTCCACTTT.

V gene TRBV10-2 combines with J gene TRBJ1-5; 8 nucleotides match TRBD1. Germline values: CDR1 WSHSY, CDR2 SAAADI. The CDR3 totals 14 residues. The trim removed 8 bases at V and 3 bases at J, leaving 6 bases unmatched. The CDR3 DNA reads TGCGCCAGCCAGAGGGACAGGACCAATCAGCCCCAGCATTTT. The encoded protein is CASQRDRTNQPQHF.

This chain links TRBV5-1 with TRBJ2-1; a weak D match, TRBD1 (6 bases). Germline V CDR1 and CDR2: SGHRS, YFSETQ. Trimming took off 0 bases at V and 0 bases at J, with 7 bases between the two ends. The CDR3 is 15 residues long. In DNA, the CDR3 is TGCGCCAGCAGCTTGGTAGGGGGCTCCTACAATGAGCAGTTCTTC. Amino acids: CASSLVGGSYNEQFF.

The V and J genes are TRBV6-1 and TRBJ1-1, with D perhaps TRBD1 (6 bases). Germline CDR1 is MNHNS and CDR2 is SASEGT. The CDR3 runs to 14 residues. The V and J ends lost 0 bases and 4 bases respectively, with 9 bases between them. The CDR3 bases are TGTGCCAGCAGTGAAGCCAGGGGAGCCACTGAAGCTTTCTTT. Protein: CASSEARGATEAFF.

The CDR3 DNA is TGCGCCAGCAGCTTGGGGACCTTAGCGGCGTACCAAGAGACCCAGTACTTC. Amino acids: CASSLGTLAAYQETQYF. V gene TRBV5-1 combines with J gene TRBJ2-5; maybe TRBD2 (6 bases). Germline CDR1 reads SGHRS; CDR2 reads YFSETQ. Deletions cut 0 bases from V and 0 bases from J, with 15 bases between. The CDR3 has 17 amino acids.

The count of this clone is one. The chain recombines TRBV7-2 with TRBJ2-2; no reliable D call. The CDR3 has 12 amino acids. Trimming removed 7 bases at V and 2 bases at J, with 5 bases between. The germline V gene encodes CDR1 SGHTA and CDR2 FQGNSA. The DNA for the CDR3 is TGTGCCAGCAACATTAACACCGGGGAGCTGTTTTTT. Protein: CASNINTGELFF.

The gene calls are TRBV4-3 and TRBJ2-6; no definite D call. The CDR3 consists of 17 residues. The V end lost 0 bases, the J end lost 0 bases, and 9 bases lay between the germline ends. Germline-derived CDR1 and CDR2 are LGHNA and YSLEER. The CDR3 protein is CASSQEVLGSGANVLTF. The CDR3 bases are TGCGCCAGCAGCCAAGAGGTGCTAGGCTCTGGGGCCAACGTCCTGACTTTC.

The CDR3: CASSPAAGGPIQEQYF. In DNA, the CDR3 is TGTGCCAGCTCACCGGCGGCGGGGGGCCCAATTCAAGAGCAGTACTTC. The chain recombines TRBV18 with TRBJ2-7, with 8 bases fitting TRBD2. Germline V gene sequence: CDR1 KGHSH, CDR2 LQKENI. The CDR3 totals 16 residues. V gave up 3 bases and J gave up 7 bases; unmatched junction bases: 14.

This clone has more than one count but fewer than ten. The chain couples TRBV6-1 to TRBJ2-7, with D perhaps matching TRBD1 (5 bases). The CDR3 has 14 amino acids. V was cut by 3 bases and J by 7 bases, with 16 bases left in between. The germline V gene has CDR1 MNHNS and CDR2 SASEGT. CDR3 coding DNA: TGTGCCAGCAGTGATCAGGGTGGTCTGGGGGAGCAGTACTTC. Its translation is CASSDQGGLGEQYF.

This clone was found a few times. This chain joins TRBV6-6 and TRBJ1-4, with 7 bases matching TRBD1. After removal of 6 bases from V and 0 bases from J, the junction contained 4 bases not matched to a gene. Germline V gives CDR1 MNHNY, CDR2 SVGAGI (reference sequence). This CDR3 region has 15 residues. CDR3 nucleotides: TGTGCCAGCAGCCGGACAGGCACAACTAATGAAAAACTGTTTTTT. Its translation: CASSRTGTTNEKLFF.

This clone has more than one count but fewer than ten. The J gene is TRBJ1-5, the V gene TRBV7-3; no reliable D call. Between the trimmed V and J ends, which lost 10 bases and 3 bases, there was a span of 28 bases. Germline CDR1 reads SGHTA; CDR2 reads FQGTGA. The CDR3 is 18 residues long. CDR3 region: CATLKKRSTPDFNQPQHF. The CDR3 nucleotides read TGTGCCACCCTCAAAAAACGAAGTACACCAGACTTCAATCAGCCCCAGCATTTT.